This passage covers 22 T cell receptor beta chains from one sample sequenced in a study of Ad26.COV2.S vaccination and SARS-CoV-2 variants. Here immunoSEQ multiplex PCR was the method, and the copy in TCRdb shows in-frame clones only, minus some. The sample contains about 180,000 clones, roughly 87% of which appear only once. The source material was peripheral blood, sampled after recovery from COVID-19. These receptors all come from a human donor who had recovered from COVID-19.

The chain carries TRBV5-1 and TRBJ1-4, with unresolved D. V was trimmed by 5 bases and J by 0 bases, leaving 8 bases between them. The CDR3 length is 14 residues. Germline assignment: CDR1 SGHRS and CDR2 YFSETQ. CDR3 in amino acids: CASRATATNEKLFF. In DNA, the CDR3 is TGCGCCAGCAGGGCGACTGCAACTAATGAAAAACTGTTTTTT.

The chain carries TRBV9 and TRBJ2-1; 12 bases fit TRBD2. Germline assignment: CDR1 SGDLS and CDR2 YYNGEE. This CDR3 has 18 amino acids. J lost 8 bases, V lost 2 bases, and 14 bases had no gene match. CDR3 sequence (DNA): TGTGCCAGCAGCGTCCGAGAGGAACTAGCGGGGGGTTTTTATGAGCAGTTCTTC. As protein: CASSVREELAGGFYEQFF.

The J gene is TRBJ2-1, the V gene TRBV3-1 (or the pseudogene TRBV3-2); the D gene is possibly TRBD1 (6 bases). There are 17 residues in the CDR3. V shed 2 bases and J shed 0 bases, with 14 bases lying between them. Germline V CDR1 and CDR2: LGHDT, YNNKEL (reference sequence). The CDR3 sequence is CASSQPWTESSYNEQFF. The DNA of the CDR3 is TGTGCCAGCAGCCAACCCTGGACAGAGAGCTCCTACAATGAGCAGTTCTTC.

The chain joins TRBV19 to TRBJ2-5, with D unresolved. Trimming left V 5 bases short and J 0 bases short, with 19 bases between. The CDR3 has 17 residues. Germline assignment: CDR1 LNHDA and CDR2 SQIVND (reference sequence). In DNA form, the CDR3 reads TGTGCCAGTAGTCCCGGACCTTTTAGGCGGTACCAAGAGACCCAGTACTTC. This encodes CASSPGPFRRYQETQYF.

Notes on this clone: The sample contains more than one DNA sequence encoding this CDR3. V is TRBV6-5 and J is TRBJ2-1; D remains unclear. Trimming took 0 bases from V and 9 from J, leaving 9 bases between them. Germline V gene data show CDR1 as MNHEY and CDR2 as SVGAGI. This CDR3 has 13 amino acids. The CDR3 nucleotides read TGTGCCAGCAGTTACTCTCCGCGCGGTGAGCAGTTCTTC. Encoded protein: CASSYSPRGEQFF.

The CDR3, as DNA: TGTGCCATCAGTGAGAGGGCAGCCGAGCAGTACTTC. This encodes CAISERAAEQYF. V and J are TRBV10-3 and TRBJ2-7; no definite D call. The CDR3 runs to 12 residues. V gave up 2 bases and J gave up 6 bases, with 8 bases separating them. CDR1 ENHRY and CDR2 SYGVKD come from the germline V gene.

The chain combines TRBV5-4 with TRBJ2-2; unclear D gene. Germline V gives CDR1 SGHNT, CDR2 YYREEE (reference sequence). This CDR3 contains 14 residues. Trimming stripped 2 bases from V and 5 bases from J, with 10 bases between. The CDR3 region is CASSLDVTTGELFF. CDR3 sequence (DNA): TGTGCCAGCAGCTTAGACGTTACTACCGGGGAGCTGTTTTTT.

The chain links TRBV5-8 to TRBJ1-1, with 9 nucleotides matching TRBD1. The CDR3 has 16 amino acids. V dropped 4 bases and J dropped 1; count of bases not matched to a gene: 8. CDR1 SGHTS and CDR2 YDEGEE come from the germline V gene. CDR3 bases: TGTGCCAGCAGCGTGGGGACAGGGTTCGGGAACACTGAAGCTTTCTTT. This translates into CASSVGTGFGNTEAFF.

The chain carries TRBV29-1 and TRBJ2-2; 11 nucleotides agree with TRBD1. Germline values: CDR1 SQVTM, CDR2 ANQGSEA. CDR3 length: 15 amino acids. The junction had 10 bases not matched to a gene; V was cut back by 7 bases and J by 6 bases. The CDR3 coding sequence is TGCAGCGCTAAACCGGGACAGGGGGTTCCCGGGGAGCTGTTTTTT. Translating gives CSAKPGQGVPGELFF.

V and J are TRBV2 and TRBJ1-5; D is uncertain. CDR3 size: 14 residues. Trimming removed 2 bases at V and 3 bases at J, with 8 bases between. Germline assignment: CDR1 SNHLY and CDR2 FYNNEI. For the CDR3, the DNA is TGTGCCAGCAGTGAAAGGGTGATCAATCAGCCCCAGCATTTT. This encodes CASSERVINQPQHF.

The chain carries TRBV7-3 and TRBJ2-1; possible D gene TRBD2, 7 bases. This CDR3 has 17 amino acids. CDR1 is SGHTA and CDR2 is FQGTGA in the germline V gene. Trimming shortened V by 4 bases and J by 0 bases, and 16 bases separated the two germline ends. The CDR3 region is CASSSRGRAHSYNEQFF. The DNA for the CDR3 is TGTGCCAGCAGCTCGCGGGGGCGCGCACACTCCTACAATGAGCAGTTCTTC.

The gene calls are TRBV7-3 and TRBJ2-1; 7 nucleotides agree with TRBD2. Germline V gene sequence: CDR1 SGHTA, CDR2 FQGTGA. V shed 2 bases and J 2 bases; nucleotides not matched to a gene: 3. The CDR3 is 15 residues long. In DNA form, the CDR3 reads TGTGCCAGCAGCTTAGGGGAGGGCACCTACAATGAGCAGTTCTTC. The encoded protein is CASSLGEGTYNEQFF.

The chain links TRBV9 to TRBJ2-3; possibly TRBD1 for D (6 bases). This CDR3 contains 14 residues. CDR1 is SGDLS and CDR2 is YYNGEE in the germline V gene. V was pared by 4 bases and J by 0 bases, with 9 bases between. This chain's CDR3 is CASSLGQSTDTQYF. In DNA, the CDR3 is TGTGCCAGCAGCCTCGGACAGAGCACAGATACGCAGTATTTT.

The CDR3 DNA follows: TGCGCCAGCAGCTCTCGGGGCGGGACGAACACCGGGGAGCTGTTTTTT. This gives the protein CASSSRGGTNTGELFF. The rearrangement uses TRBV5-1 and TRBJ2-2; tentative D call: TRBD2 (6 bases). The CDR3 length is 16 residues. The V end lost 3 bases, the J end lost 0 bases, and 12 bases lay between the germline ends. Germline loops: CDR1 SGHRS, CDR2 YFSETQ. The full variable domain, in which reference TRBV5-1 and TRBJ2-2 provide the parts outside the CDR3, is KAGVTQTPRYLIKTRGQQVTLSCSPISGHRSVSWYQQTPGQGLQFLFEYFSETQRNKGNFPGRFSGRQFSNSRSEMNVSTLELGDSALYLCASSSRGGTNTGELFFGEGSRLTVL.

The V call is TRBV30, the J call TRBJ2-2, with 8 bases fitting TRBD1. The CDR3 loop spans 14 amino acids. Per germline, CDR1 GTSNPN and CDR2 SVGIG (reference sequence). Losses at the gene ends were 8 bases for V and 1 base for J; bases not matched to a gene: 6. CDR3 loop: CANSGTGNTGELFF. The CDR3 DNA is TGTGCCAACTCTGGGACAGGGAACACCGGGGAGCTGTTTTTT.

J is TRBJ2-2 and V is TRBV6-7; D call uncertain. Being an ORF, TRBV6-7 has a function that is uncertain. V lost 7 bases and J lost 6, with 9 bases in between. The CDR3 has 12 residues. CDR3 sequence: CASNERSGELFF. The CDR3 DNA reads as TGTGCCAGCAATGAACGGTCCGGGGAGCTGTTTTTT.

This chain joins TRBV6-6 and TRBJ2-7; a possible D gene is TRBD1 (6 bases). V was cut by 5 bases and J by 5 bases, with 16 bases left in between. The CDR3 contains 14 residues. Looked up from germline, CDR1 is MNHNY and CDR2 is SVGAGI (reference sequence). CDR3 residues: CASSDYRERNEQYF. The CDR3 DNA reads as TGTGCCAGCAGTGACTACAGGGAACGGAACGAGCAGTACTTC.

Note on this clone: Other DNA sequences in the sample encode the same CDR3. For the CDR3, the DNA is TGCGCCAGCAGCTTTCTAGCGGGGGGGCGCGAGACCCAGTACTTC. It is translated as CASSFLAGGRETQYF. The rearrangement links TRBV5-1 to TRBJ2-5, with TRBD2 identical over 12 bases. Germline CDR1 is SGHRS and CDR2 is YFSETQ. The CDR3 has 15 amino acids. J gave up 5 bases and V 2 bases, and 4 bases lay outside the gene matches.

V gene TRBV11-2 combines with J gene TRBJ1-2, with 7 positions matching TRBD1. The CDR3 is 15 amino acids. V lost 4 bases to trimming and J lost 3 bases; unmatched junction nucleotides: 8. CDR1 is SGHAT, CDR2 FQNNGV, per germline. CDR3 residues: CASSSLRGRDYGYTF. The CDR3 bases are TGTGCCAGCAGCTCTTTAAGGGGGCGCGACTATGGCTACACCTTC.

The chain is built from TRBV7-8 and TRBJ2-1; 8 bases agree with TRBD1. The CDR3 is made up of 17 amino acids. Per the germline V gene, CDR1 is SGHVS and CDR2 is FQNEAQ. J gave up 3 bases and V 5 bases, and 12 bases lay outside the gene matches. The CDR3 region is CASSNSRTGLYYNEQFF. The CDR3 DNA sequence: TGTGCCAGCAGCAACTCTAGGACAGGGCTTTACTACAATGAGCAGTTCTTC.

The V gene is TRBV3-1 (or the pseudogene TRBV3-2), the J gene TRBJ2-1; D gene uncertain. The CDR3 length is 12 residues. The V and J ends lost 7 bases and 6 bases respectively, with 10 bases between them. Germline V gene data show CDR1 as LGHDT and CDR2 as YNNKEL (reference sequence). CDR3 protein: CASISYGNEQFF. The CDR3 coding sequence is TGTGCCAGCATATCGTATGGCAATGAGCAGTTCTTC.

The V gene is TRBV5-1, the J gene TRBJ2-7; TRBD2 agrees at 7 bases. This CDR3 contains 14 residues. J was trimmed by 5 bases and V by 9 bases; bases with no gene match: 14. Germline CDR1 reads SGHRS; CDR2 reads YFSETQ. CDR3 residues: CATPRAGEGNEQYF. The CDR3, as DNA: TGCGCCACCCCTAGGGCGGGAGAAGGAAACGAGCAGTACTTC.